Shown below are 10 T cell receptor beta chains from a single sample sequenced in a study of T-cell reconstitution after alpha-beta-depleted transplantation in children. Unique molecular identifiers were incorporated into the prepared TCRbeta library. TCRdb re-called the PCR reads with MiXCR, one entry per CDR3 protein. Of 450,000 to 600,000 distinct CDR3 sequences listed, approximately 10% are singletons. Material: PBMCs, obtained before TCRalphabeta/CD19-depleted stem cell transplant. These receptors originate from a child younger than 10 with inherited bone marrow failure, due to receive a stem cell transplant.

This clonotype showed up many times. This CDR3 is CSASFGPNYEQYF. CDR3 DNA: TGCAGTGCTAGCTTCGGGCCGAACTACGAGCAGTACTTC. The J gene is TRBJ2-7, the V gene TRBV20-1; D gene uncertain. Trimming took 3 bases from V and 3 from J, leaving 12 bases between them. The CDR3 is 13 amino acids. Germline lookup yields CDR1 DFQATT and CDR2 SNEGSKA (reference sequence).

In this sample, this clonotype turned up many times. The chain employs TRBV20-1 and TRBJ2-1; weak D call: TRBD1 (5 bases). CDR3 length: 17 residues. The V gene lost 0 bases and the J gene lost 0 bases, with 15 bases spanning the gap. CDR1 and CDR2 from the germline V gene are DFQATT and SNEGSKA (reference sequence). CDR3 sequence (DNA): TGCAGTGCTAGAGATTATGAGGCAGGGCCCTCCTACAATGAGCAGTTCTTC. The encoded protein is CSARDYEAGPSYNEQFF.

This clonotype appeared many times. The chain carries TRBV15 and TRBJ2-2; D possibly corresponds to TRBD2 (6 bases). The V and J ends lost 1 base and 5 bases respectively, with 8 bases between them. Germline CDR1 is LNHNV and CDR2 is YYDKDF (reference sequence). The CDR3 has 14 amino acids. This CDR3 is CATSRGLGTGELFF. DNA of the CDR3: TGTGCCACCAGCAGAGGACTAGGGACCGGGGAGCTGTTTTTT.

The table lists this clonotype with a count of one. A much larger clone is a single base away; this may be a read error. This chain uses TRBV12-3 or TRBV12-4 with TRBJ2-3; either TRBD1 or TRBD2 may supply D (5 bases each). The germline V and J ends were trimmed by 5 bases and 5 bases, with 14 bases remaining between them. The CDR3 is 14 amino acids. CDR3 residues: CASSVGPGGDTQYF. CDR3 DNA: TGTGCCAGCAGTGTGGGACCAGGAGGAGATACGCAGTATTTT.

This clonotype has ten or more counts. The rearrangement joins TRBV20-1 to TRBJ2-1, with D uncertain. The CDR3 is 13 amino acids. The germline CDR1 and CDR2 sequences are DFQATT and SNEGSKA (reference sequence). The CDR3 DNA reads TGCAGGGCAAACCTAGGTACCTACAATGAGCAGTTCTTC. It specifies CRANLGTYNEQFF.

At least ten counts were recorded for this clonotype. The rearrangement joins TRBV20-1 to TRBJ2-1, with TRBD2 identical over 9 bases. This CDR3 has 14 amino acids. Germline values: CDR1 DFQATT, CDR2 SNEGSKA (reference sequence). V lost 6 bases and J lost 2; bases outside the gene matches: 5. CDR3 region: CSARSGRPYNEQFF. In DNA form, the CDR3 reads TGCAGTGCGCGGAGCGGGAGGCCCTACAATGAGCAGTTCTTC.

Ten or more counts support this clonotype. This chain links TRBV27 with TRBJ1-2, with D hard to call. The ends were cut back, 2 bases at V and 4 bases at J, with 11 bases in the middle. Germline V gives CDR1 MNHEY, CDR2 SMNVEV (reference sequence). The CDR3 is made up of 14 amino acids. The CDR3 sequence: CASSLRQPGYGYTF. In DNA form, the CDR3 reads TGTGCCAGCAGTTTAAGGCAGCCGGGCTATGGCTACACCTTC.

This clonotype was seen ten or more times. The chain recombines TRBV6-1 with TRBJ1-2; 9 nucleotides line up with TRBD1. Germline lookup yields CDR1 MNHNS and CDR2 SASEGT. The V segment lost 7 bases and the J segment 3 bases; nucleotides outside the gene matches: 3. This CDR3 is 13 amino acids long. In nucleotides, the CDR3 is TGTGCCAGCACCGGGGACAGGGACTATGGCTACACCTTC. Translation: CASTGDRDYGYTF.

This clonotype has a count of ten or more. This chain connects TRBV7-2 to TRBJ2-1, with 7 bases lining up with TRBD2. The germline V gene has CDR1 SGHTA and CDR2 FQGNSA. The J segment lost 3 bases and the V segment lost 3 bases, leaving 5 bases of the junction unmatched. The CDR3 sequence is 15 residues long. CDR3 DNA: TGTGCCAGCAGCTTGGCGGGAGCATTCTACAATGAGCAGTTCTTC. Residues: CASSLAGAFYNEQFF. Based on the CDR3 plus reference TRBV7-2 and TRBJ2-1, the full variable domain is GAGVSQSPSNKVTEKGKDVELRCDPISGHTALYWYRQSLGQGLEFLIYFQGNSAPDKSGLPSDRFSAERTGGSVSTLTIQRTQQEDSAVYLCASSLAGAFYNEQFFGPGTRLTVL.

This clonotype was counted ten times or more. The chain joins TRBV4-3 to TRBJ2-1; 9 positions match TRBD2. This CDR3 comprises 16 residues. V was pared by 4 bases and J by 7 bases, with 11 bases of the junction left unmatched. The germline CDR1 and CDR2 sequences are LGHNA and YSLEER. As DNA, the CDR3 is TGCGCCAGCAGCCCCCCTGGCGGGAGGGCCGGAAATGAGCAGTTCTTC. Amino acid sequence: CASSPPGGRAGNEQFF.